This T cell receptor (beta chain) was identified in a study of T cells in Graves' hyperthyroidism and ophthalmopathy. Notes on the study in general: In blood, most of the thyroid clonotypes expanded above 0.001 were also present.

Comment on this clonotype: Its target is unknown.

CDR3 length: 13 amino acids. The V and J ends lost 7 bases and 7 bases respectively, with 17 bases between them. Per germline, CDR1 SQVTM and CDR2 ANQGSEA. Stable Graves' hyperthyroidism meant no ophthalmopathy progression within 18 months. Patients having uncontrolled infection, another autoimmune disease, pregnancy or lactation were not included. Diagnoses rested on clinical symptoms, serum thyroxine and TRAb, thyroid ultrasound and orbital computed tomography. There were TCR beta CDR3 regions amplified from RNA transcripts. Using the HTBI primer set, a first-round RT-PCR was run on the TCR CDR3. TCRdb reprocessed the multiplex PCR reads with MiXCR, giving one entry per CDR3 protein. The sample contains just over 550,000 distinct CDR3 sequences, about 43% of which appear only once.

The sequenced material came from peripheral blood or thyroid tissue (not recorded which). The receptor was derived from a young woman with Graves' hyperthyroidism. The V and J genes are TRBV29-1 and TRBJ1-5; D is uncertain. CDR3 protein: CSASQGGLQPQHF. CDR3 nucleotides: TGCAGCGCTAGCCAAGGTGGGTTACAGCCCCAGCATTTT.